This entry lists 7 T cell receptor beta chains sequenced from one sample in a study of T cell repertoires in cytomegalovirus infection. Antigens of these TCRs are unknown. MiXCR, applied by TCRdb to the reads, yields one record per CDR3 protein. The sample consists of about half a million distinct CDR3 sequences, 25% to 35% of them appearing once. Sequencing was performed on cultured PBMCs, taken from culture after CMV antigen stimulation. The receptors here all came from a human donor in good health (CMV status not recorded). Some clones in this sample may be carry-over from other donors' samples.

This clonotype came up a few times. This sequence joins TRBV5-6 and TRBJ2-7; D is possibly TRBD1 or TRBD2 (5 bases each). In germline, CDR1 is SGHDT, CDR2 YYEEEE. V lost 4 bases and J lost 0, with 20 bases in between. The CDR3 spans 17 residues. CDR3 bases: TGTGCCAGCAGCCGATATTCCGGGACCGTCGTCTCCTACGAGCAGTACGTC. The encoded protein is CASSRYSGTVVSYEQYV.

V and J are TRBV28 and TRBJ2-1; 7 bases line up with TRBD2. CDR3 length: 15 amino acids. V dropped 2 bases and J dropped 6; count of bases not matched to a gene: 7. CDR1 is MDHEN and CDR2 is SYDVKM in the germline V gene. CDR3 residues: CASSLRGPGGNEQFF. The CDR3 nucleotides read TGTGCCAGCAGTTTAAGGGGTCCGGGGGGCAATGAGCAGTTCTTC.

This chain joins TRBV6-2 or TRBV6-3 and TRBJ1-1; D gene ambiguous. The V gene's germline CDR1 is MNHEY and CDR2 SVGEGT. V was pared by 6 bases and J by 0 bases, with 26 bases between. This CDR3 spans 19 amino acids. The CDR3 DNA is TGTGCCAGCAGAAAACTCTCTAAGGAGAACCCTTTCCTGAACACTGAAGCTTTCTTT. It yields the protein CASRKLSKENPFLNTEAFF.

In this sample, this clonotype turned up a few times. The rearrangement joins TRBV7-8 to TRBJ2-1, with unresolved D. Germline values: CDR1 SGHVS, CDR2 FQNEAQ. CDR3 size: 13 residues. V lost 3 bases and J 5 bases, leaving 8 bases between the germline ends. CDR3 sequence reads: CASSFRYDNEQFF. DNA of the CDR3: TGTGCCAGCAGCTTTCGGTATGACAATGAGCAGTTCTTC.

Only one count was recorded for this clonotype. The CDR3 bases are TGTGCCTCCACCGCCACAGTTTATCGGCCCCAGCATTTT. As protein: CASTATVYRPQHF. J is TRBJ1-5 and V is TRBV2; D is uncertain. Looked up from germline, CDR1 is SNHLY and CDR2 is FYNNEI. V lost 11 bases and J lost 9, with 20 bases in between. This CDR3 has 13 residues. Filled out from reference TRBV2 and TRBJ1-5, the complete variable domain reads EPEVTQTPSHQVTQMGQEVILRCVPISNHLYFYWYRQILGQKVEFLVSFYNNEISEKSEIFDDQFSVERPDGSNFTLKIRSTKLEDSAMYFCASTATVYRPQHFGDGTRLSIL.

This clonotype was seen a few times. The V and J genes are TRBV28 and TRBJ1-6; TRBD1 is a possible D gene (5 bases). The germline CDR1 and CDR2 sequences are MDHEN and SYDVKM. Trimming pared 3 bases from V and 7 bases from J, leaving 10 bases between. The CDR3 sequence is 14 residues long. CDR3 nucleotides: TGTGCCAGCAGTTTGGGGCCGACCAATTCACCCCTCCACTTT. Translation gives CASSLGPTNSPLHF.

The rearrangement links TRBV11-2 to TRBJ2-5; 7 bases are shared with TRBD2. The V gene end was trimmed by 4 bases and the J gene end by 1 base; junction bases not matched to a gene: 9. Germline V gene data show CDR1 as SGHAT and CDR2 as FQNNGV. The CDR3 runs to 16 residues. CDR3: CASSSGAGAPQETQYF. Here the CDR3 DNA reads TGTGCCAGCAGCTCTGGGGCGGGAGCTCCCCAAGAGACCCAGTACTTC.